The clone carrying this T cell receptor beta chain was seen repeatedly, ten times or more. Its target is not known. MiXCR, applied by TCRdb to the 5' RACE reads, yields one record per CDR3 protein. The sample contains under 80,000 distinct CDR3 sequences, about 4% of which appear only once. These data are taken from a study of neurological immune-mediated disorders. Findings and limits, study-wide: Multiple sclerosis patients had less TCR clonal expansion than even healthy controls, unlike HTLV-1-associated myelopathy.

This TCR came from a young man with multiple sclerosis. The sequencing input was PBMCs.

CDR3 protein: CSARSGWAGELHF. CDR3 nucleotide sequence: TGCAGTGCTAGGAGTGGCTGGGCAGGGGAACTCCACTTT. This chain joins TRBV20-1 and TRBJ1-6; tentatively, D is TRBD1 (6 bases). Per germline, CDR1 DFQATT and CDR2 SNEGSKA (reference sequence). Between the trimmed V and J ends, which lost 3 bases and 16 bases, there was a span of 19 bases. There are 13 residues in the CDR3.